The 28 T cell receptor beta chains below all came from one sample that was sequenced in a study of Graves' ophthalmopathy and Graves' hyperthyroidism. Amplifying from RNA transcripts, the study obtained TCR beta CDR3 regions. RT-PCR with HTBI primers came first, then second-round multiplex PCR. TCRdb used MiXCR to reprocess the multiplex PCR reads, holding one entry per CDR3 protein. Among 150,000 to 200,000 distinct CDR3 sequences listed, roughly two fifths were seen once. The sequenced material came from peripheral blood. Receptors originate from a man aged 25-45 years with Graves' ophthalmopathy.

The chain employs TRBV28 and TRBJ1-5; D gene unclear. Trimming cost V 2 bases and J 5 bases, with 13 bases left between them. This CDR3 region has 15 residues. Germline-derived CDR1 and CDR2 are MDHEN and SYDVKM. The chain's CDR3 is CASSLDPSDDQPQHF. As DNA, the CDR3 is TGTGCCAGCAGTTTAGACCCCTCGGACGATCAGCCCCAGCATTTT.

The chain combines TRBV28 with TRBJ1-5; D unresolved. Trimming stripped 6 bases from V and 0 bases from J, with 15 bases between. The CDR3 runs to 16 residues. From germline, CDR1 is MDHEN and CDR2 SYDVKM. In DNA form, the CDR3 reads TGTGCCAGCAGCTTTGGATTGAGTGCTAGCAATCAGCCCCAGCATTTT. Translation gives CASSFGLSASNQPQHF.

V is TRBV6-1 and J is TRBJ2-5, with TRBD2 identical over 10 bases. CDR1 and CDR2 from the germline V gene are MNHNS and SASEGT. This CDR3 has 16 amino acids. The ends lost 7 bases at V and 4 bases at J; junction bases unmatched: 12. Here the CDR3 DNA reads TGTGCCAGCACCCGGACTAGCGGTTACTCGCGAGAGACCCAGTACTTC. Protein sequence: CASTRTSGYSRETQYF.

This clonotype was seen repeatedly, ten times or more. The chain employs TRBV3-1 and TRBJ2-5; TRBD2 agrees at 8 bases. The CDR3 has 15 amino acids. The germline V gene has CDR1 LGHDT and CDR2 YNNKEL (reference sequence). Losses at the gene ends were 4 bases for V and 5 bases for J; bases not matched to a gene: 9. The CDR3 loop is CASSPDRGRFETQYF. For the CDR3, the DNA is TGTGCCAGCAGCCCCGACCGCGGGAGGTTCGAGACCCAGTACTTC.

This clonotype was detected ten times or more. One junction end does not reproduce the germline sequence, and a read error may be involved. CDR3 coding DNA: TGTGCCGGCAGTTTAATGGTCCACTCTGGCTATGGCTACACCTTC. Residues: CAGSLMVHSGYGYTF. The gene calls are TRBV28 and TRBJ1-2; no clear D. The CDR3 loop spans 15 amino acids. CDR1 and CDR2 (germline): MDHEN, SYDVKM.

Ten or more counts support this clonotype. The rearrangement uses TRBV6-5 and TRBJ2-7, with D perhaps given as TRBD1 or TRBD2 (5 bases each). CDR1 is MNHEY, CDR2 SVGAGI, per germline. The ends were cut back, 6 bases at V and 3 bases at J, with 27 bases in the middle. The CDR3 is 18 residues long. For the CDR3, the DNA is TGTGCCAGCAGCCGCATAAAAACCGGGACGCCTCACGTCTACGAGCAGTACTTC. Translation: CASSRIKTGTPHVYEQYF.

The rearrangement links TRBV6-1 to TRBJ1-6; D is uncertain. This CDR3 is built from 13 residues. V was shortened by 6 bases and J by 9 bases, with 12 bases between the two germline ends. CDR1 and CDR2 (germline): MNHNS, SASEGT. The CDR3 is CASSSYLRSPLHF. The CDR3 DNA is TGTGCCAGCAGCAGTTACCTACGTTCACCCCTCCACTTT.

This clonotype was observed at least ten times. The V call is TRBV6-2 or TRBV6-3, the J call TRBJ2-2; 13 nucleotides line up with TRBD2. The CDR3 runs 19 residues. With 2 bases clipped from V and 4 bases from J, the junction kept 10 bases outside the gene matches. Looked up from germline, CDR1 is MNHEY and CDR2 is SVGEGT. CDR3 nucleotides: TGTGCCAGCAGTTACCCGGGGACTAGCGGGAAAGGAAGCACCGGGGAGCTGTTTTTT. Translation gives CASSYPGTSGKGSTGELFF.

This clonotype occurred a few times. V is TRBV12-3 or TRBV12-4 and J is TRBJ1-2, with no clear D. Trimming pared 3 bases from V and 8 bases from J, leaving 13 bases between. The CDR3 loop spans 13 amino acids. The CDR3 here is CASSFSGIKGYTF. Here the CDR3 DNA reads TGTGCCAGCAGTTTCTCCGGGATCAAGGGCTACACCTTC.

This clonotype has just a few counts. The V gene is TRBV11-2, the J gene TRBJ2-7; 10 nucleotides align to TRBD2. CDR3 length: 17 amino acids. Germline V gene sequence: CDR1 SGHAT, CDR2 FQNNGV. J lost 1 base, V lost 1 base, and 7 bases had no gene match. The CDR3: CASSLVPSGSWSYEQYF. The CDR3 DNA reads as TGTGCCAGCAGCTTAGTTCCTAGCGGGAGTTGGTCCTACGAGCAGTACTTC.

The sample holds a few counts of this clonotype. This chain connects TRBV6-1 to TRBJ2-5; 8 bases fit TRBD2. With V trimmed by 6 bases and J by 5 bases, 11 bases remained unmatched. Germline V gene data show CDR1 as MNHNS and CDR2 as SASEGT. This CDR3 contains 15 residues. In DNA, the CDR3 is TGTGCCAGCAGCCCAAGAGCGGGGGCATGGGAGACCCAGTACTTC. It codes for CASSPRAGAWETQYF.

The chain employs TRBV6-1 and TRBJ1-1; no definite D call. V shed 6 bases and J shed 3 bases, with 2 bases lying between them. Germline values: CDR1 MNHNS, CDR2 SASEGT. The CDR3 covers 10 residues. CDR3: CASRDTEAFF. DNA for the CDR3: TGTGCCAGCAGGGACACTGAAGCTTTCTTT.

At least ten counts were recorded for this clonotype. The chain joins TRBV6-1 to TRBJ1-1; TRBD1 matches at 12 bases. Germline trimming cut 3 bases from V and 5 bases from J; bases unmatched to any gene: 7. CDR1 is MNHNS, CDR2 SASEGT, per germline. This CDR3 spans 16 amino acids. CDR3 sequence: CASSDPGQGASTEAFF. The CDR3 coding sequence is TGTGCCAGCAGTGATCCGGGACAGGGGGCGAGTACTGAAGCTTTCTTT.

V gene TRBV28 combines with J gene TRBJ2-4; D may correspond to TRBD1 or TRBD2 (5 bases each). Germline CDR1 and CDR2: MDHEN and SYDVKM. The CDR3 contains 15 residues. Between the trimmed V and J ends, which lost 8 bases and 0 bases, there was a span of 14 bases. CDR3 sequence (DNA): TGTGCCAGCGGGGGACGGGCACTAGCCAAAAACATTCAGTACTTC. Protein sequence: CASGGRALAKNIQYF.

In this sample, this clonotype turned up many times. The rearrangement links TRBV20-1 to TRBJ2-7, with 10 bases matching TRBD2. V trimming: 2 bases; J trimming: 5 bases; junction bases outside the gene matches: 6. The CDR3 is 14 amino acids. Germline V gene sequence: CDR1 DFQATT, CDR2 SNEGSKA (reference sequence). Here the CDR3 reads CSARRSSGSNEQYF. CDR3 DNA sequence: TGCAGTGCTAGAAGGTCTAGCGGGAGCAACGAGCAGTACTTC.

This clonotype has ten or more counts. Compared with germline, one end of the junction differs, possibly owing to a read error. The J gene is TRBJ2-7, the V gene TRBV13, with 11 bases fitting TRBD2. The CDR3 covers 16 residues. The germline gives CDR1 PRHDT, CDR2 FYEKMQ (reference sequence). CDR3 in amino acids: CASSLGVGTSGLLKDF. CDR3 in DNA: TGTGCCAGCAGCTTAGGGGTGGGGACTAGCGGACTACTTAAGGACTTC.

The sample holds many counts of this clonotype. This chain connects TRBV12-3 or TRBV12-4 to TRBJ1-6, with 7 bases matching TRBD1. The CDR3 consists of 14 residues. J was trimmed by 8 bases and V by 6 bases; bases with no gene match: 7. The CDR3 nucleotides are TGTGCCAGCAGAGGACAGGCACTTTATTCACCCCTCCACTTT. Translated, it gives CASRGQALYSPLHF.

This clonotype has a count of ten or more. V is TRBV11-3 and J is TRBJ1-6; 7 bases match TRBD1. CDR1 and CDR2 (germline): SGHNT, YENEEA. This CDR3 is 14 amino acids long. Trimming took 5 bases from V and 9 from J; bases not matched to a gene: 7. CDR3 sequence: CASSLTGYGSPLHF. CDR3 DNA: TGTGCCAGCAGCCTGACAGGGTACGGTTCACCCCTCCACTTT.

This clonotype was counted at least ten times. The chain uses TRBV6-4 and TRBJ2-4, with a weak D call TRBD2 (6 bases). Germline V gene data show CDR1 as MRHNA and CDR2 as SNTAGT. CDR3 length: 13 residues. Trimming removed 4 bases at V and 6 bases at J, with 10 bases between. CDR3 DNA sequence: TGTGCCAGCAGTGCGGGAGAGGGAAACATTCAGTACTTC. Residues: CASSAGEGNIQYF.

The gene calls are TRBV12-3 or TRBV12-4 and TRBJ1-2; D ambiguous. This CDR3 is built from 16 residues. V gave up 7 bases and J gave up 0 bases, with 18 bases separating them. The CDR3 spells CASTATGLNSNYGYTF. The CDR3 DNA reads as TGTGCCAGCACCGCAACGGGTTTAAACTCTAACTATGGCTACACCTTC.

The chain is built from TRBV6-5 and TRBJ2-7; 9 bases match TRBD1. The V gene's germline CDR1 is MNHEY and CDR2 SVGAGI. J was trimmed by 9 bases and V by 4 bases; bases with no gene match: 10. The CDR3 consists of 14 residues. CDR3 bases: TGTGCCAGCAGTTTGGGACAGGGTGAAATCGGGCAGTACTTC. Translation gives CASSLGQGEIGQYF.

This clonotype was seen repeatedly, ten times or more. The rearrangement uses TRBV6-2 or TRBV6-3 and TRBJ2-5; D is unclear. Trimming cost V 2 bases and J 9 bases, with 13 bases left between them. CDR3 size: 13 residues. Germline V lookup: CDR1 MNHEY, CDR2 SVGEGT. The CDR3 is CASSYMGSGSQYF. Written as DNA, the CDR3 is TGTGCCAGCAGTTACATGGGCTCTGGGTCCCAGTACTTC.

This clonotype was observed a single time. V usage is TRBV20-1 and J usage is TRBJ2-7; D call uncertain. The CDR3 has 13 residues. Germline CDR1 is DFQATT and CDR2 is SNEGSKA (reference sequence). The ends were cut back, 0 bases at V and 3 bases at J, with 9 bases in the middle. As DNA, the CDR3 is TGCAGTGCTAGAGATCTTCTAGGCTACGAGCAGTACTTC. Translated: CSARDLLGYEQYF.

The chain carries TRBV6-5 and TRBJ1-2; 9 bases map to TRBD1. Germline V lookup: CDR1 MNHEY, CDR2 SVGAGI. The ends lost 4 bases at V and 0 bases at J; junction bases unmatched: 6. The CDR3 sequence is 16 residues long. The CDR3 region is CASSLAGTGTNYGYTF. CDR3 DNA sequence: TGTGCCAGCAGTTTGGCCGGGACAGGGACTAACTATGGCTACACCTTC.

This chain links TRBV5-5 with TRBJ2-5, with 12 bases that match TRBD2. The J segment lost 5 bases and the V segment lost 0 bases, leaving 5 bases of the junction unmatched. This CDR3 comprises 16 residues. The V gene's germline CDR1 is SGHKS and CDR2 YYEKEE (reference sequence). CDR3 region: CASSLAPSGGVETQYF. Here the CDR3 DNA reads TGTGCCAGCAGCTTGGCCCCTAGCGGGGGGGTGGAGACCCAGTACTTC.

This clonotype appeared a few times. The chain employs TRBV7-2 and TRBJ1-1, with D maybe TRBD1 (6 bases). CDR3 length: 14 residues. Germline CDR1 reads SGHTA; CDR2 reads FQGNSA. V was clipped by 1 base and J by 4 bases, with 10 bases between them. The CDR3, as DNA: TGTGCCAGCAGCTTAGTTGGGGGGGCCACTGAAGCTTTCTTT. Protein sequence: CASSLVGGATEAFF. Supplemented by reference TRBV7-2 and TRBJ1-1, the full variable domain reads GAGVSQSPSNKVTEKGKDVELRCDPISGHTALYWYRQSLGQGLEFLIYFQGNSAPDKSGLPSDRFSAERTGGSVSTLTIQRTQQEDSAVYLCASSLVGGATEAFFGQGTRLTVV.

This chain uses TRBV6-2 or TRBV6-3 with TRBJ2-7; 11 bases agree with TRBD1. CDR3 size: 19 residues. CDR1 and CDR2 from the germline V gene are MNHEY and SVGEGT. V lost 8 bases and J lost 5; bases outside the gene matches: 23. The CDR3 protein is CASLGQGASAAGGLHEQYF. The DNA for the CDR3 is TGTGCCAGCTTAGGACAGGGGGCCTCTGCGGCGGGAGGTCTCCACGAGCAGTACTTC.

This clonotype was seen repeatedly, ten times or more. The J gene is TRBJ2-5, the V gene TRBV5-1, with TRBD2 matching over 8 bases. The germline V gene has CDR1 SGHRS and CDR2 YFSETQ. V dropped 4 bases and J dropped 1; count of bases not matched to a gene: 9. The CDR3 spans 16 residues. The CDR3 DNA reads TGCGCCAGCAGCCTGGGCGTTGGACTAGCCCAAGAGACCCAGTACTTC. Translated: CASSLGVGLAQETQYF.